A single sample is the source of the 18 T cell receptor beta chains below, sequenced in a study of Graves' ophthalmopathy and Graves' hyperthyroidism. The study amplified TCR beta CDR3 regions using RNA transcripts. First-round RT-PCR with HTBI primers preceded a second-round multiplex PCR. TCRdb re-analysed the multiplex PCR reads in MiXCR, keeping a single row per CDR3 protein. The table lists fewer than 350,000 distinct CDR3 sequences, 15% to 20% of them singletons. Sequencing was done on a sample of peripheral blood. The receptors were gathered from an adult man with Graves' ophthalmopathy.

In this sample, this clonotype turned up many times. The rearrangement joins TRBV9 to TRBJ2-3; D is perhaps TRBD1 (7 bases). V was shortened by 0 bases and J by 5 bases, with 10 bases between the two germline ends. CDR3 length: 14 residues. Germline V gene data show CDR1 as SGDLS and CDR2 as YYNGEE. CDR3 residues: CASSVGQGGDTQYF. CDR3 in DNA: TGTGCCAGCAGCGTAGGGCAGGGGGGAGATACGCAGTATTTT. The variable domain in full, completed from reference TRBV9 and TRBJ2-3, reads DSGVTQTPKHLITATGQRVTLRCSPRSGDLSVYWYQQSLDQGLQFLIQYYNGEERAKGNILERFSAQQFPDLHSELNLSSLELGDSALYFCASSVGQGGDTQYFGPGTRLTVL.

In its sample, this clonotype was seen many times. The genes are TRBV28 and TRBJ2-7; D possibly uses TRBD1 or TRBD2 (5 bases each). V was clipped by 2 bases and J by 2 bases, with 13 bases between them. Germline values: CDR1 MDHEN, CDR2 SYDVKM. CDR3 length equals 15 residues. As DNA, the CDR3 is TGTGCCAGCAGTTTAACGGGACGGAAGCCCTACGAGCAGTACTTC. Protein sequence: CASSLTGRKPYEQYF.

This clonotype occurred many times. The V and J genes are TRBV11-2 and TRBJ1-1; D may be TRBD1 (6 bases). CDR3 length: 14 amino acids. The germline V and J ends were trimmed by 0 bases and 12 bases, with 17 bases remaining between them. The germline V gene has CDR1 SGHAT and CDR2 FQNNGV. The CDR3 bases are TGTGCCAGCAGCTTAGACCGAACAGGGAGGTATCCTTTCTTT. Its protein product is CASSLDRTGRYPFF. The variable domain in full, completed from reference TRBV11-2 and TRBJ1-1, reads EAGVAQSPRYKIIEKRQSVAFWCNPISGHATLYWYQQILGQGPKLLIQFQNNGVVDDSQLPKDRFSAERLKGVDSTLKIQPAKLEDSAVYLCASSLDRTGRYPFFGQGTRLTVV.

This clonotype was observed many times. The rearrangement joins TRBV28 to TRBJ2-5, with 13 bases identical to TRBD2. The V gene's germline CDR1 is MDHEN and CDR2 SYDVKM. After removal of 5 bases from V and 5 bases from J, the junction contained 5 bases not matched to a gene. The CDR3 loop spans 15 amino acids. CDR3: CASSGLAGVVETQYF. CDR3 in DNA: TGTGCCAGCAGTGGACTAGCGGGAGTTGTGGAGACCCAGTACTTC.

This clonotype was seen ten or more times. The CDR3: CASSIGTKNTEAFF. DNA for the CDR3: TGTGCCAGTAGTATAGGGACCAAGAACACTGAAGCTTTCTTT. J is TRBJ1-1 and V is TRBV19; D ambiguous. Germline V lookup: CDR1 LNHDA, CDR2 SQIVND (reference sequence). The length of the CDR3 is 14 residues. Trimming pared 1 base from V and 1 base from J, leaving 7 bases between.

This clonotype was detected ten times or more. V and J are TRBV27 and TRBJ1-5; D remains unclear. CDR3 size: 17 residues. V was trimmed by 0 bases and J by 3 bases, leaving 15 bases between them. The V gene's germline CDR1 is MNHEY and CDR2 SMNVEV (reference sequence). The CDR3 loop reads CASSLSRSLGNNQPQHF. In DNA form, the CDR3 reads TGTGCCAGCAGTTTATCGCGTAGCTTAGGGAACAATCAGCCCCAGCATTTT.

On this clonotype: This could be a read error, since a much larger clone is one nucleotide away. V usage is TRBV5-1 and J usage is TRBJ2-7, with unresolved D. The CDR3 totals 14 residues. Germline V lookup: CDR1 SGHRS, CDR2 YFSETQ. For the CDR3, the DNA is TGCGTCAGCAGCCCCCGGTTGGTCGCCTACGAGCAGTACTTC. Encoded protein: CVSSPRLVAYEQYF.

The chain is built from TRBV12-3 or TRBV12-4 and TRBJ1-6; no firm D call. The CDR3 runs to 11 residues. Trimming pared 5 bases from V and 11 bases from J, leaving 7 bases between. CDR3 nucleotide sequence: TGTGCCAGCAGTCGTAGCGCACCCCTCCACTTT. Its translation: CASSRSAPLHF.

This clonotype was detected only a few times. The chain combines TRBV30 with TRBJ1-2; no definite D call. Trimming left V 2 bases short and J 2 bases short, with 9 bases between. Germline loops: CDR1 GTSNPN, CDR2 SVGIG (reference sequence). This CDR3 comprises 13 residues. The CDR3 bases are TGTGCCTGGAGTAGGCTTACAAACTATGGCTACACCTTC. Protein sequence: CAWSRLTNYGYTF.

V gene TRBV7-2 combines with J gene TRBJ2-7; D possibly matches TRBD1 or TRBD2 (5 bases each). Trimming pared 4 bases from V and 1 base from J, leaving 11 bases between. This CDR3 region has 14 residues. The germline CDR1 and CDR2 sequences are SGHTA and FQGNSA. DNA for the CDR3: TGTGCCAGCAGCTCGTGGGACGGGTCCTACGAGCAGTACTTC. This encodes CASSSWDGSYEQYF.

In this sample, this clonotype turned up many times. J is TRBJ1-5 and V is TRBV6-5; D unclear. With 0 bases removed from V and 4 bases from J, the gap between germline ends came to 13 bases. In germline, CDR1 is MNHEY, CDR2 SVGAGI. The CDR3 spans 16 residues. DNA of the CDR3: TGTGCCAGCAGTTACTCGGTGCAGGTTTTGAATCAGCCCCAGCATTTT. It specifies CASSYSVQVLNQPQHF.

This chain uses TRBV7-9 with TRBJ2-7; D is possibly TRBD1 (6 bases). The CDR3 has 15 amino acids. The V end was cut by 5 bases, the J end by 3 bases, with 17 bases between. Germline V CDR1 and CDR2: SEHNR, FQNEAQ (reference sequence). CDR3: CASSPQYAGDYEQYF. In DNA form, the CDR3 reads TGTGCCAGCAGCCCCCAATATGCAGGGGACTACGAGCAGTACTTC.

This clonotype was detected many times. This chain uses TRBV15 with TRBJ2-4; possibly TRBD1 or TRBD2 for D (5 bases each). Per the germline V gene, CDR1 is LNHNV and CDR2 is YYDKDF (reference sequence). The CDR3 has 17 amino acids. V lost 6 bases and J 6 bases, leaving 24 bases between the germline ends. CDR3 loop: CATSPSRWGSNRNIQYF. CDR3 sequence (DNA): TGTGCCACCAGTCCCTCCCGATGGGGGTCCAATAGAAACATTCAGTACTTC.

This clonotype was counted many times. The genes are TRBV6-5 and TRBJ2-5, with D perhaps matching TRBD1 or TRBD2 (5 bases each). V was trimmed by 0 bases and J by 9 bases, leaving 14 bases between them. Germline V CDR1 and CDR2: MNHEY, SVGAGI. The CDR3 covers 14 residues. CDR3 in DNA: TGTGCCAGCAGTTACTCCCGGGACCCTGGGGCCCAGTACTTC. Its protein product is CASSYSRDPGAQYF.

This clonotype was recorded a few times. This chain links TRBV19 with TRBJ1-2, with D possibly being TRBD1 (5 bases). The CDR3 consists of 13 residues. Germline V CDR1 and CDR2: LNHDA, SQIVND (reference sequence). The V gene lost 10 bases and the J gene lost 8 bases, with 20 bases spanning the gap. The CDR3 loop is CATKDTRGRGYTF. The CDR3 DNA is TGTGCCACTAAGGACACGAGAGGTCGGGGCTACACCTTC.

The chain employs TRBV7-8 and TRBJ1-2; D is unresolved. Germline assignment: CDR1 SGHVS and CDR2 FQNEAQ. Trimming shortened V by 5 bases and J by 9 bases, and 16 bases separated the two germline ends. The CDR3 is made up of 13 amino acids. The CDR3 region is CASSPPGTASYTF. The DNA of the CDR3 is TGTGCCAGCAGCCCACCCGGAACTGCCAGCTACACCTTC.

The chain employs TRBV18 and TRBJ2-7; TRBD2 aligns across 7 bases. Germline CDR1 and CDR2: KGHSH and LQKENI. This CDR3 has 15 residues. The V gene end was trimmed by 2 bases and the J gene end by 0 bases; junction bases not matched to a gene: 4. The CDR3 protein is CASSPFQRDSYEQYF. The CDR3, as DNA: TGTGCCAGCTCACCATTCCAGCGGGACTCCTACGAGCAGTACTTC.

Ten or more counts support this clonotype. The V and J genes are TRBV19 and TRBJ1-2; 7 nucleotides agree with TRBD1. J gave up 7 bases and V 5 bases, and 4 bases lay outside the gene matches. Germline V lookup: CDR1 LNHDA, CDR2 SQIVND (reference sequence). This CDR3 has 12 amino acids. CDR3: CASSPGGGGYTF. CDR3 bases: TGTGCCAGTAGTCCAGGGGGAGGTGGCTACACCTTC.